These 14 T cell receptor beta chains share one sample of origin, sequenced in a study of T cells in Graves' hyperthyroidism and ophthalmopathy (dated by TCRdb to the late 2010s). The library was produced with multiplex PCR. Sequenced on an Illumina HiSeq 2000. TCR beta CDR3 regions were amplified from RNA transcripts. A first-round RT-PCR of the TCR CDR3 used the HTBI primer set with the Qiagen OneStep RT-PCR kit. TCRdb reprocessing: public reads trimmed at Q25 with fastp, clones called with MiXCR, in-frame beta chains kept. When rows share a CDR3 protein, they turn into one entry using the most common DNA and genes. A total of 550,000 to 700,000 distinct CDR3 sequences appear in this sample, around 42% of them only once. The top ten hold 15% to 20% of the sample. Material: peripheral blood or thyroid tissue (not recorded which). The receptors were gathered from an adult woman with Graves' disease, either hyperthyroidism or ophthalmopathy (not recorded which).

The table lists this clonotype with many counts. The chain is built from TRBV5-1 and TRBJ2-2; tentative D call: TRBD1 (5 bases). V dropped 4 bases and J dropped 5 bases, with 12 bases sitting between them. Germline loops: CDR1 SGHRS, CDR2 YFSETQ. The CDR3 loop spans 14 amino acids. The CDR3 DNA is TGCGCCAGCAGCCCTTCAGGGTTAACCGGGGAGCTGTTTTTT. Residues: CASSPSGLTGELFF.

V gene TRBV19 combines with J gene TRBJ1-6; no definite D call. The length of the CDR3 is 13 residues. CDR1 is LNHDA and CDR2 is SQIVND in the germline V gene (reference sequence). V lost 11 bases and J 7 bases, leaving 15 bases between the germline ends. The CDR3 nucleotides read TGTGCCGGCAAGATTACAGAGAATTCACCCCTCCACTTT. This translates into CAGKITENSPLHF.

In nucleotides, the CDR3 is TGCAGCGTTCTATTAGCGGGCAGCTCCTACAATGAGCAGTTCTTC. Residues: CSVLLAGSSYNEQFF. The J gene is TRBJ2-1, the V gene TRBV29-1; 7 bases match TRBD2. The trim removed 5 bases at V and 0 bases at J, leaving 7 bases unmatched. This CDR3 region has 15 residues. The germline CDR1 and CDR2 sequences are SQVTM and ANQGSEA.

V is TRBV5-1 and J is TRBJ1-5; D call uncertain. Germline CDR1 SGHRS, CDR2 YFSETQ. The V gene lost 3 bases and the J gene lost 1 base, with 11 bases spanning the gap. The CDR3 totals 15 residues. The CDR3 sequence: CASSYSTDSNQPQHF. The CDR3 nucleotides are TGCGCCAGCAGCTATTCCACCGACAGCAATCAGCCCCAGCATTTT.

This clonotype came up many times. This chain links TRBV20-1 with TRBJ1-3; D unresolved. Germline V gene sequence: CDR1 DFQATT, CDR2 SNEGSKA (reference sequence). Trimming took off 0 bases at V and 6 bases at J, with 6 bases between the two ends. This CDR3 region has 12 residues. CDR3 loop: CSAREHVNTIYF. CDR3 sequence (DNA): TGCAGTGCTAGAGAACACGTAAACACCATATATTTT.

The rearrangement joins TRBV10-3 to TRBJ1-1; D is unclear. The ends were cut back, 6 bases at V and 4 bases at J, with 15 bases in the middle. The CDR3 runs to 14 residues. In germline, CDR1 is ENHRY, CDR2 SYGVKD. CDR3 region: CAISWTGEGTEAFF. The CDR3 DNA follows: TGTGCCATCAGCTGGACCGGGGAGGGCACTGAAGCTTTCTTT.

Notes on this clonotype: A junction boundary mismatches the germline segment, possibly from a read error. The chain carries TRBV7-9 and TRBJ1-5; 9 bases match TRBD1. The germline gives CDR1 SEHNR, CDR2 FQNEAQ (reference sequence). This CDR3 region has 15 residues. The CDR3 spells CASSFRTGVGQPQHF. The DNA of the CDR3 is TGCGCCAGCAGCTTTCGGACAGGGGTGGGTCAGCCCCAGCATTTT.

The chain recombines TRBV6-1 with TRBJ1-2, with D possibly matching TRBD1 (5 bases). Per the germline V gene, CDR1 is MNHNS and CDR2 is SASEGT. V gave up 11 bases and J gave up 0 bases, with 22 bases separating them. The CDR3 is 16 amino acids. CDR3 sequence: CARQRAGHSSNYGYTF. CDR3 coding DNA: TGTGCCCGCCAACGGGCCGGACACAGCTCTAACTATGGCTACACCTTC.

V usage is TRBV12-3 or TRBV12-4 and J usage is TRBJ1-1; 9 positions match TRBD1. CDR3 length: 15 residues. The CDR3 here is CASASAQGANTEAFF. CDR3 bases: TGTGCTAGTGCCTCTGCACAGGGGGCGAACACTGAAGCTTTCTTT.

As for this clonotype: This could be a read error, since a much larger clone is one nucleotide away. The genes are TRBV10-3 and TRBJ2-2; the D gene could be TRBD1 or TRBD2 (6 bases each). The V end was cut by 6 bases, the J end by 14 bases, with 16 bases between. The V gene's germline CDR1 is ENHRY and CDR2 SYGVKD. The CDR3 contains 12 residues. CDR3 DNA sequence: TGTGCCATCAGGGAGGGGGTTATGCGTCTGTTTTTT. This sequence encodes CAIREGVMRLFF.

The rearrangement links TRBV19 to TRBJ2-6; D possibly matches TRBD1 or TRBD2 (5 bases each). Trimming removed 4 bases at V and 3 bases at J, with 7 bases between. CDR1 and CDR2 from the germline V gene are LNHDA and SQIVND (reference sequence). This CDR3 is built from 14 residues. In nucleotides, the CDR3 is TGTGCCAGTAGTAGGGGGTTTGGGGCCAACGTCCTGACTTTC. It is translated as CASSRGFGANVLTF.

This clonotype has ten or more counts. This rearrangement joins TRBV3-1 to TRBJ1-5; D is undetermined. This CDR3 region has 15 residues. Germline CDR1 LGHDT, CDR2 YNNKEL (reference sequence). V was shortened by 2 bases and J by 7 bases, with 15 bases between the two germline ends. The chain's CDR3 is CASSQTIVEGQPQHF. Here the CDR3 DNA reads TGTGCCAGCAGCCAAACCATAGTGGAAGGGCAGCCCCAGCATTTT.

This clonotype has just a few counts. The V and J genes are TRBV29-1 and TRBJ2-7; TRBD1 is a possible D gene (5 bases). The germline CDR1 and CDR2 sequences are SQVTM and ANQGSEA. With 8 bases removed from V and 6 bases from J, the gap between germline ends came to 14 bases. The CDR3 is 11 amino acids. The CDR3 DNA is TGCAGCTTAGAAGGGGTCCTCGAGCAGTACTTC. This gives the protein CSLEGVLEQYF.

Ten or more counts support this clonotype. The V and J genes are TRBV9 and TRBJ1-2; D is ambiguous. The CDR3 consists of 14 residues. The germline V gene encodes CDR1 SGDLS and CDR2 YYNGEE. V lost 0 bases and J 4 bases, leaving 10 bases between the germline ends. The chain's CDR3 is CASSVGNNPYGYTF. DNA of the CDR3: TGTGCCAGCAGCGTAGGCAACAACCCCTATGGCTACACCTTC.